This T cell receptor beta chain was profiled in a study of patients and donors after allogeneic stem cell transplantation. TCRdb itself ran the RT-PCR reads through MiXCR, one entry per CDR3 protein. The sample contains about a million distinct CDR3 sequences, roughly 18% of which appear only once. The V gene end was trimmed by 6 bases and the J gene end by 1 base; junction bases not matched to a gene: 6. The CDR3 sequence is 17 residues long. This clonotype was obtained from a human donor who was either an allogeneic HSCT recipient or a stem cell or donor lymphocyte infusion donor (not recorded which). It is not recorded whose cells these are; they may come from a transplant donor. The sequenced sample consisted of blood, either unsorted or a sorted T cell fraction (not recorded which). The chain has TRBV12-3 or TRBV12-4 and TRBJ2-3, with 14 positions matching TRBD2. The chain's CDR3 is CASSRTSGRKRTDTQYF. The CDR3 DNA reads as TGTGCCAGCAGCCGGACTAGCGGGAGGAAACGCACAGATACGCAGTATTTT.